The sequence of this T cell receptor beta chain was determined in a study of T-cell reconstitution after alpha-beta-depleted transplantation in children. It was with unique molecular identifiers that the TCRbeta library was prepared. TCRdb processed the PCR reads anew with MiXCR; each CDR3 protein has one entry. The sample contains a few hundred thousand distinct CDR3 sequences, approximately 20% of which appear only once. Germline CDR1 and CDR2: SSHAT and FNYEAQ (reference sequence). The CDR3 consists of 14 residues. V lost 4 bases to trimming and J lost 1 base; unmatched junction nucleotides: 1. The chain combines TRBV7-7 with TRBJ2-3, with TRBD1 matching over 8 bases. Sequences were derived from PBMCs from the stem cell graft donor, sampled from the stem cell graft. The receptor was isolated from a human donor who donated a stem cell graft to a child with acute lymphoblastic leukemia. The CDR3 nucleotides are TGTGCCAGCAGCTGGGGACAGGGCACAGATACGCAGTATTTT. Translating gives CASSWGQGTDTQYF.